This entry describes one T cell receptor beta chain. Its matching antigen is unknown. The data originate from a study of blood T cells in healthy people across ages. A second about 7 to 12 cycle PCR used barcoded and J-beta primers. TCRdb re-called the 5' RACE reads with MiXCR, one entry per CDR3 protein. The table has about 1.7 million distinct CDR3 sequences, 28% seen once. Overall study findings and caveats: A strong correlation was found between TCR beta diversity and the percentage of naive T cells.

Germline loops: CDR1 SGHKS, CDR2 YYEKEE (reference sequence). The germline V and J ends were trimmed by 0 bases and 2 bases, with 13 bases remaining between them. The CDR3 length is 16 residues. The chain uses TRBV5-5 and TRBJ2-3; no reliable D call. Sequencing was carried out using blood. The TCR comes from a woman in her twenties or thirties in good health. The CDR3 DNA reads as TGTGCCAGCAGCTTGGCGATCCTAGGGCACACAGATACGCAGTATTTT. It is translated as CASSLAILGHTDTQYF.